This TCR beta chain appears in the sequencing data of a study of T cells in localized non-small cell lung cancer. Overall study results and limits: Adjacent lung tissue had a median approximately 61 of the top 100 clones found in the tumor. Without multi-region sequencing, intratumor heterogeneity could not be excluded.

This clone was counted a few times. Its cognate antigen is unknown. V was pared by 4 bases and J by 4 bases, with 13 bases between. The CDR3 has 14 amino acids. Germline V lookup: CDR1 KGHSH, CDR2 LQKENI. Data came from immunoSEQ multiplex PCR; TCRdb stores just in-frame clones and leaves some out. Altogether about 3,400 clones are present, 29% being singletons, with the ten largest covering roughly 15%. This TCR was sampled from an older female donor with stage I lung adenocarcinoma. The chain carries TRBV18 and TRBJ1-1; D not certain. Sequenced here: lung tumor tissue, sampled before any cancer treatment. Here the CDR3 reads CASSQGGWGTEAFF. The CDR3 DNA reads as TGTGCCAGCTCACAGGGCGGTTGGGGCACTGAAGCTTTCTTT.